These 8 T cell receptor beta chains were all obtained from the same sample, sequenced in a study of T cells after yellow fever vaccination (dated by TCRdb to about 2019). The intended sense of this specimen's treatment or condition label: live attenuated yellow fever vaccine strain. Receptors were amplified or captured by 5' RACE. The data were produced on an Illumina NovaSeq 6000. TCRdb reran the public reads through fastp at Q25 and MiXCR, keeping productive beta chains. A single entry per CDR3 protein holds the most common genes and DNA from its merged rows. The sample records hundreds of thousands of distinct CDR3 sequences, 9.5% to 15% of which are singletons. 2.5% to 3.5% of the sample belongs to the ten largest clones. Sequences were derived from CD4+ T cells sorted from PBMCs, sampled 15 days after the yellow fever booster vaccination. The source is a man aged 18 to 35 who received the YFV17D yellow fever vaccine.

This clonotype was seen repeatedly, ten times or more. The chain links TRBV6-5 to TRBJ1-4; TRBD1 matches at 9 bases. Germline V CDR1 and CDR2: MNHEY, SVGAGI. With 4 bases clipped from V and 4 bases from J, the junction kept 4 bases outside the gene matches. The CDR3 is made up of 15 amino acids. This CDR3 reads CASSSSGQGNEKLFF. CDR3 nucleotide sequence: TGTGCCAGCAGTTCCTCGGGACAGGGTAATGAAAAACTGTTTTTT.

This clonotype was observed a handful of times. This rearrangement joins TRBV29-1 to TRBJ1-1, with D hard to call. Trimming took 7 bases from V and 10 from J, leaving 19 bases between them. This CDR3 spans 12 amino acids. The germline CDR1 and CDR2 sequences are SQVTM and ANQGSEA. CDR3 DNA: TGCAGCGCCCATAGAGTCAGCAGTGTAGCTTTCTTT. Its translation is CSAHRVSSVAFF.

This clonotype was seen at least ten times. The chain uses TRBV7-2 and TRBJ1-5; D remains ambiguous. Germline V lookup: CDR1 SGHTA, CDR2 FQGNSA. This CDR3 has 21 amino acids. Trimming pared 5 bases from V and 3 bases from J, leaving 32 bases between. CDR3 coding DNA: TGTGCCAGCAGCACCTCCTCCCTCCCCGGGTTCTTCGGCGGGGACAATCAGCCCCAGCATTTT. Amino acid sequence: CASSTSSLPGFFGGDNQPQHF.

This clonotype was seen only a few times. V is TRBV29-1 and J is TRBJ2-1; 8 bases match TRBD2. This CDR3 comprises 12 residues. The germline V gene has CDR1 SQVTM and CDR2 ANQGSEA. After removal of 3 bases from V and 12 bases from J, the junction contained 7 bases not matched to a gene. The CDR3 loop reads CSVDPAGVLQFF. The CDR3 DNA reads as TGCAGCGTTGATCCAGCGGGGGTTTTGCAGTTCTTC.

The chain joins TRBV20-1 to TRBJ1-2; D call uncertain. The germline gives CDR1 DFQATT, CDR2 SNEGSKA (reference sequence). V was trimmed by 2 bases and J by 2 bases, leaving 15 bases between them. This CDR3 comprises 15 residues. CDR3 nucleotide sequence: TGCAGTGCTAGACGGGCCTCGACGGCGAACTATGGCTACACCTTC. It codes for CSARRASTANYGYTF.

CDR3 nucleotide sequence: TGTGCCAGCAGCTCTCCCGGGAGTGCCCAGCATTTT. As protein: CASSSPGSAQHF. The gene calls are TRBV7-2 and TRBJ1-5, with D unclear. The CDR3 length is 12 residues. Trimming took 4 bases from V and 11 from J, leaving 12 bases between them. Germline V lookup: CDR1 SGHTA, CDR2 FQGNSA.

The chain joins TRBV10-3 to TRBJ1-2; 7 nucleotides match TRBD1. Losses at the gene ends were 7 bases for V and 5 bases for J; bases not matched to a gene: 7. The CDR3 is 13 residues long. Per germline, CDR1 ENHRY and CDR2 SYGVKD. The DNA for the CDR3 is TGTGCCATCACCCCGACAGGGCAATATGGCTACACCTTC. Encoded protein: CAITPTGQYGYTF.

The table lists this clonotype with a few counts. The chain uses TRBV6-2 or TRBV6-3 and TRBJ1-1; D gene ambiguous. Germline CDR1 is MNHEY and CDR2 is SVGEGT. The CDR3 is 15 amino acids. V was cut by 3 bases and J by 0 bases, with 11 bases left in between. CDR3 sequence (DNA): TGTGCCAGCAGTTATCCCCTGGCAGTGAACACTGAAGCTTTCTTT. Translating it yields CASSYPLAVNTEAFF.